The 2 T cell receptor beta chains below were found in one sample sequenced in a study of a mutant IDH1 vaccine in newly diagnosed glioma. No cognate antigen is known for these TCRs. Sequencing was performed with immunoSEQ multiplex PCR; in TCRdb, only in-frame clones are kept and a portion is missing. The profile shows 39,000 or so clones, around 78% of them singletons. Time point: week 5, during vaccination. In every dose of vaccine, 300 ug of mutant IDH1 20-mer peptide was given alongside topical imiquimod. The sequencing here drew on PBMCs, taken from a glioma patient whose treatment included an IDH1 peptide vaccine. The receptors were gathered from a man between 40 and 49 years old with glioma.

V is TRBV19 and J is TRBJ1-6; 9 nucleotides align to TRBD1. V shed 2 bases and J 7 bases; nucleotides not matched to a gene: 3. Germline V gene sequence: CDR1 LNHDA, CDR2 SQIVND (reference sequence). The CDR3 loop spans 15 amino acids. CDR3 protein: CASSIPGTGNSPLHF. For the CDR3, the DNA is TGTGCCAGTAGTATACCCGGGACAGGGAATTCACCCCTCCACTTT.

The gene calls are TRBV18 and TRBJ1-1; 10 bases fit TRBD1. Per the germline V gene, CDR1 is KGHSH and CDR2 is LQKENI. CDR3 size: 16 residues. J was trimmed by 3 bases and V by 0 bases; bases with no gene match: 4. CDR3 in amino acids: CASSPPGGQGYTEAFF. The CDR3 DNA reads as TGTGCCAGCTCACCACCGGGGGGACAGGGGTACACTGAAGCTTTCTTT.